This T cell receptor (beta chain) was sequenced during a study of cytomegalovirus exposure and HLA in healthy donors. PCR involved 60 Vbeta and 13 Jbeta primers. The repertoire was sequenced with immunoSEQ multiplex PCR; TCRdb's copy has only in-frame clones and lacks some. The profile shows 29,000 or so clones, 62% of them singletons. Relative to its sample, this clone is medium-sized. Germline assignment: CDR1 MRHNA and CDR2 SNTAGT. V was pared by 5 bases and J by 4 bases, with 15 bases between. There are 15 residues in the CDR3. The sequenced sample was PBMCs. The sequence came from a male donor in good health and CMV-seropositive. The V call is TRBV6-4, the J call TRBJ2-1; no reliable D call. In nucleotides, the CDR3 is TGTGCCAGCAGTTACGTCCAGACTGGTTACAATGAGCAGTTCTTC. Amino acids: CASSYVQTGYNEQFF.